A single sample gave rise to the 23 T cell receptor beta chains below, sequenced in a study of CD8 T cells in ankylosing spondylitis. MiXCR, applied by TCRdb to the 5' RACE reads, yields one record per CDR3 protein. The sample includes around 250,000 distinct CDR3 sequences, roughly a tenth of them seen just once. Material for sequencing was blood, either unsorted or a sorted T cell fraction (not recorded which). Receptors originate from a male donor with ankylosing spondylitis or in good health (not recorded which).

The V gene is TRBV2, the J gene TRBJ2-3, with no clear D. The CDR3 covers 13 residues. V was cut by 1 base and J by 3 bases, with 5 bases left in between. CDR1 and CDR2 (germline): SNHLY, FYNNEI. DNA of the CDR3: TGTGCCAGCAGTGAAGGATGGACAGATACGCAGTATTTT. It specifies CASSEGWTDTQYF.

This clonotype was observed a handful of times. CDR3 nucleotides: TGTGCCAGCAGCCAAAGGCGGGAGGGTCATGAGCAGTTCTTC. Its translation: CASSQRREGHEQFF. V is TRBV3-1 and J is TRBJ2-1; 9 bases map to TRBD2. V was clipped by 2 bases and J by 8 bases; unmatched bases: 4. The CDR3 extends over 14 amino acids. Per germline, CDR1 LGHDT and CDR2 YNNKEL (reference sequence).

This chain links TRBV2 with TRBJ2-1; the match to TRBD1 covers 8 bases. Per the germline V gene, CDR1 is SNHLY and CDR2 is FYNNEI. The CDR3 is 13 amino acids. V dropped 10 bases and J dropped 7; count of bases not matched to a gene: 9. CDR3 sequence reads: CATRTGIGNEQFF. CDR3 bases: TGTGCCACCCGGACAGGGATAGGGAATGAGCAGTTCTTC.

This clonotype was counted at least ten times. The chain joins TRBV5-1 to TRBJ2-7; 8 bases line up with TRBD2. This CDR3 is 15 amino acids long. Germline V gene sequence: CDR1 SGHRS, CDR2 YFSETQ. V was clipped by 2 bases and J by 2 bases; unmatched bases: 6. The CDR3 DNA reads TGCGCCAGCAGCTTTGTTACTAGCGGAACCTACGAGCAGTACTTC. Amino acid sequence: CASSFVTSGTYEQYF.

About this clonotype itself: A much larger clone differs from this one at a single base, so this may be a read error. The rearrangement links TRBV29-1 to TRBJ2-1; TRBD1 aligns across 7 bases. The trim removed 1 base at V and 2 bases at J, leaving 2 bases unmatched. Looked up from germline, CDR1 is SQVTM and CDR2 is ANQGSEA. This CDR3 comprises 14 residues. CDR3 loop: CSVEGGQAYNEQFF. The CDR3 coding sequence is TGCAGCGTTGAAGGTGGACAGGCCTACAATGAGCAGTTCTTC.

This clonotype was seen repeatedly, ten times or more. The J gene is TRBJ1-1, the V gene TRBV7-2; D is undetermined. Germline lookup yields CDR1 SGHTA and CDR2 FQGNSA. The CDR3 consists of 15 residues. V gave up 1 base and J gave up 1 base, with 10 bases separating them. The DNA of the CDR3 is TGTGCCAGCAGCTTAGTTTCGGACTCGAACACTGAAGCTTTCTTT. This codes for CASSLVSDSNTEAFF. Complete variable domain (other parts from reference TRBV7-2 and TRBJ1-1): GAGVSQSPSNKVTEKGKDVELRCDPISGHTALYWYRQSLGQGLEFLIYFQGNSAPDKSGLPSDRFSAERTGGSVSTLTIQRTQQEDSAVYLCASSLVSDSNTEAFFGQGTRLTVV.

The genes are TRBV9 and TRBJ2-3; D is possibly TRBD2 (5 bases). V dropped 0 bases and J dropped 5 bases, with 10 bases sitting between them. The CDR3 sequence is 14 residues long. Per germline, CDR1 SGDLS and CDR2 YYNGEE. The CDR3 loop is CASSVGEGRDTQYF. CDR3 DNA sequence: TGTGCCAGCAGCGTAGGTGAGGGTAGAGATACGCAGTATTTT.

The sample holds many counts of this clonotype. The chain recombines TRBV5-5 with TRBJ2-2; a weak D match, TRBD1 (8 bases). Germline assignment: CDR1 SGHKS and CDR2 YYEKEE (reference sequence). V gave up 0 bases and J gave up 5 bases, with 11 bases separating them. This CDR3 contains 15 residues. The CDR3 nucleotides read TGTGCCAGCAGCTTGGTACAGGGGGGGACCGGGGAGCTGTTTTTT. Its protein is CASSLVQGGTGELFF.

At least ten counts were recorded for this clonotype. The DNA for the CDR3 is TGTGCCAGTAGTTCCCAATGGGGGTCCGCCTACGAGCAGTACTTC. Translating gives CASSSQWGSAYEQYF. This sequence joins TRBV19 and TRBJ2-7; D may be TRBD1 or TRBD2 (5 bases each). The CDR3 is 15 amino acids. The V gene lost 5 bases and the J gene lost 2 bases, with 16 bases spanning the gap. Per germline, CDR1 LNHDA and CDR2 SQIVND (reference sequence).

There are many counts of this clonotype. The CDR3 sequence: CASSHRTDTQYF. The CDR3 bases are TGTGCCAGCAGCCATCGGACGGATACGCAGTATTTT. This chain links TRBV6-6 with TRBJ2-3; no clear D. The V gene lost 6 bases and the J gene lost 6 bases, with 10 bases spanning the gap. Germline V gene lookup returns CDR1 MNHNY and CDR2 SVGAGI (reference sequence). This CDR3 is 12 amino acids long.

Of note for this clonotype: At one boundary the junction diverges from the germline segment, which might be a read error. The chain is built from TRBV20-1 and TRBJ2-3, with 7 nucleotides matching TRBD1. Germline V lookup: CDR1 DFQATT, CDR2 SNEGSKA (reference sequence). CDR3 length: 17 residues. CDR3 region: CCADRAGYEAYTDTQYF. The DNA of the CDR3 is TGCTGTGCTGACAGGGCTGGGTACGAAGCTTACACAGATACGCAGTATTTT.

Many counts were recorded for this clonotype. V gene TRBV12-3 or TRBV12-4 combines with J gene TRBJ1-1, with a weak D call TRBD1 (5 bases). Trimming took off 6 bases at V and 4 bases at J, with 12 bases between the two ends. The CDR3 spans 13 residues. Here the CDR3 DNA reads TGTGCCAGCAGCCGGGACCTGGGCACTGAAGCTTTCTTT. Protein product: CASSRDLGTEAFF.

This sequence joins TRBV5-1 and TRBJ1-1; tentatively, D is TRBD1 (6 bases). Germline V gene data show CDR1 as SGHRS and CDR2 as YFSETQ. The germline V and J ends were trimmed by 3 bases and 1 base, with 16 bases remaining between them. CDR3 length: 16 amino acids. The CDR3 protein is CASSSTGTTGNTEAFF. The CDR3 region has the DNA TGCGCCAGCAGCTCAACCGGGACAACGGGGAACACTGAAGCTTTCTTT.

This clonotype was recorded at least ten times. The junction shows a germline mismatch at one end, possibly a read error. This rearrangement joins TRBV7-6 to TRBJ2-4, with 12 bases lining up with TRBD2. The CDR3 length is 12 residues. Looked up from germline, CDR1 is SGHVS and CDR2 is FNYEAQ. The CDR3 DNA reads as TGTGCCAGCAGCCTAGCGGGGGGGCAGAAGTACTTC. It yields the protein CASSLAGGQKYF.

This chain joins TRBV4-1 and TRBJ2-1; 7 positions match TRBD1. Germline CDR1 and CDR2: MGHRA and YSYEKL. Germline trimming cut 1 base from V and 4 bases from J; bases unmatched to any gene: 7. This CDR3 spans 16 amino acids. The CDR3 sequence: CASSQAGTVPYNEQFF. CDR3 sequence (DNA): TGCGCCAGCAGCCAAGCGGGGACAGTGCCATACAATGAGCAGTTCTTC.

This clonotype was counted at least ten times. The J gene is TRBJ2-7, the V gene TRBV20-1, with no clear D. The CDR3 is 13 residues long. Trimming removed 1 base at V and 5 bases at J, with 12 bases between. CDR1 and CDR2 (germline): DFQATT, SNEGSKA (reference sequence). CDR3 coding DNA: TGCAGTGCTAGAGGGGGATCGCCAAACGAGCAGTACTTC. This translates into CSARGGSPNEQYF.

This clonotype was picked up many times. The V call is TRBV3-1, the J call TRBJ2-3, with 11 bases matching TRBD2. J gave up 9 bases and V 1 base, and 6 bases lay outside the gene matches. CDR1 is LGHDT, CDR2 YNNKEL, per germline (reference sequence). The CDR3 has 15 amino acids. The CDR3 loop reads CASSQALAGASTQYF. For the CDR3, the DNA is TGTGCCAGCAGCCAAGCACTAGCGGGGGCATCAACGCAGTATTTT.

This clonotype appeared a few times. This rearrangement joins TRBV11-2 to TRBJ2-7, with unresolved D. CDR1 SGHAT and CDR2 FQNNGV come from the germline V gene. V was cut by 1 base and J by 0 bases, with 7 bases left in between. The CDR3 length is 14 residues. The CDR3 spells CASSLVESSYEQYF. The CDR3 DNA reads TGTGCCAGCAGCTTAGTGGAGAGCTCCTACGAGCAGTACTTC. The full variable domain, its missing parts supplied by reference TRBV11-2 and TRBJ2-7, is EAGVAQSPRYKIIEKRQSVAFWCNPISGHATLYWYQQILGQGPKLLIQFQNNGVVDDSQLPKDRFSAERLKGVDSTLKIQPAKLEDSAVYLCASSLVESSYEQYFGPGTRLTVT.

This clonotype has at least ten counts. The gene calls are TRBV5-1 and TRBJ1-2; D gene uncertain. The V gene lost 4 bases and the J gene lost 0 bases, with 13 bases spanning the gap. The CDR3 is 15 residues long. CDR1 is SGHRS and CDR2 is YFSETQ in the germline V gene. This CDR3 is CASSPKTAANYGYTF. As DNA, the CDR3 is TGCGCCAGCAGCCCAAAGACCGCAGCTAACTATGGCTACACCTTC.

V usage is TRBV6-1 and J usage is TRBJ2-3, with 9 bases identical to TRBD2. The CDR3 covers 15 residues. Trimming cost V 6 bases and J 1 base; bases outside gene matches: 5. Germline V gene lookup returns CDR1 MNHNS and CDR2 SASEGT. The DNA of the CDR3 is TGTGCCAGCAGAGCAAGCGGGGGGCGCACAGATACGCAGTATTTT. Translation gives CASRASGGRTDTQYF.

The sample holds many counts of this clonotype. The chain is built from TRBV11-1 and TRBJ2-3; TRBD2 agrees at 10 bases. The CDR3 extends over 14 amino acids. Germline values: CDR1 SGHAT, CDR2 FQDESV (reference sequence). V shed 6 bases, J shed 1 base, and the junction held 1 base outside the gene matches. In DNA, the CDR3 is TGTGCCAGCAGGGGGACTAGCGGCACAGATACGCAGTATTTT. It specifies CASRGTSGTDTQYF. The whole variable domain, filled in from reference TRBV11-1 and TRBJ2-3, reads EAEVAQSPRYKITEKSQAVAFWCDPISGHATLYWYRQILGQGPELLVQFQDESVVDDSQLPKDRFSAERLKGVDSTLKIQPAELGDSAMYLCASRGTSGTDTQYFGPGTRLTVL.

This chain connects TRBV5-1 to TRBJ1-2; 7 nucleotides match TRBD1. This CDR3 has 12 amino acids. With V trimmed by 5 bases and J by 8 bases, 6 bases remained unmatched. Germline loops: CDR1 SGHRS, CDR2 YFSETQ. This CDR3 is CASSRGQEGYTF. In DNA form, the CDR3 reads TGCGCCAGCAGTCGAGGACAGGAGGGCTACACCTTC.

The gene calls are TRBV7-2 and TRBJ2-3, with D possibly TRBD1 on 5 matching bases. V shed 5 bases and J shed 0 bases, with 9 bases lying between them. CDR3 length equals 14 residues. Germline V lookup: CDR1 SGHTA, CDR2 FQGNSA. The CDR3 is CASSPGFSTDTQYF. DNA for the CDR3: TGTGCCAGCAGCCCAGGGTTTAGCACAGATACGCAGTATTTT. The variable domain in full, with the rest retrieved from reference TRBV7-2 and TRBJ2-3, is GAGVSQSPSNKVTEKGKDVELRCDPISGHTALYWYRQSLGQGLEFLIYFQGNSAPDKSGLPSDRFSAERTGGSVSTLTIQRTQQEDSAVYLCASSPGFSTDTQYFGPGTRLTVL.